This T cell receptor beta chain was documented in a study of T cells in Graves' hyperthyroidism and ophthalmopathy. This clonotype was observed many times. These patients, aged 18 to 65, had recently diagnosed hyperthyroidism lasting under 2 months. Thyroid ultrasound and orbital computed tomography, with clinical symptoms and serum thyroxine and TRAb, informed diagnoses. Amplification of TCR beta CDR3 regions used RNA as the template. HTBI primers were the set used in a first-round RT-PCR of the TCR CDR3. In TCRdb, the multiplex PCR reads were re-called with MiXCR into one record per CDR3 protein. This repertoire shows 350,000 to 450,000 distinct CDR3 sequences, about 15% found once; its top ten account for roughly a third. This receptor was taken from a woman in her twenties or thirties with Graves' hyperthyroidism that later progressed to Graves' ophthalmopathy. The sample was blood.

CDR3 nucleotides: TGTGCCAGCAGTGAAGTGATCCGGACAGGGGGAGAAAAACTGTTTTTT. Protein sequence: CASSEVIRTGGEKLFF. This chain joins TRBV2 and TRBJ1-4, with TRBD1 matching 10 bases. Germline lookup yields CDR1 SNHLY and CDR2 FYNNEI. This CDR3 region has 16 residues. Trimming removed 1 base from V and 8 bases from J; junction bases left unmatched: 7.